The 7 T cell receptor beta chains below all came from one sample that was sequenced in a study of Ad26.COV2.S vaccination and SARS-CoV-2 variants (dated by TCRdb to the early 2020s). Per the publication, the treatment or condition label means: 19 received Ad26.COV2.S at low or high dose, single or two shots; 5 received placebo; per-sample allocation not given. For vaccine and placebo recipients, the sequenced repertoires came from samples collected on day 63 after the first injection. The library relied on the immunoSEQ multiplex PCR assay. The clones in this table, taken by TCRdb from immuneACCESS, are in-frame only. Not every clone is retained; where verified, under half of the shortfall comes from an unresolved V gene, and the cause of the rest is unknown. The sample data list 440,000 or so clones, and roughly 91% of these were observed just once. In total, the top ten clones hold less than 5.5% of the sample.

Source: peripheral blood, taken in a trial of Ad26.COV2.S vaccine versus placebo. The source is a person aged 18 to 59 who received the Ad26.COV2.S COVID-19 vaccine or a placebo.

The rearrangement links TRBV3-1 (or the pseudogene TRBV3-2) to TRBJ2-5; weak D call: TRBD1 (5 bases). The CDR3 contains 14 residues. V was trimmed by 5 bases and J by 3 bases, leaving 13 bases between them. Per the germline V gene, CDR1 is LGHDT and CDR2 is YNNKEL (reference sequence). This CDR3 is CASSKGQGEETQYF. DNA of the CDR3: TGTGCCAGCAGCAAGGGGCAAGGGGAAGAGACCCAGTACTTC.

V is TRBV9 and J is TRBJ2-3; D call uncertain. V lost 3 bases and J 5 bases, leaving 4 bases between the germline ends. The CDR3 loop spans 11 amino acids. Per germline, CDR1 SGDLS and CDR2 YYNGEE. The CDR3 loop is CASSDKDTQYF. CDR3 nucleotides: TGTGCCAGCAGCGACAAAGATACGCAGTATTTT.

The rearrangement links TRBV6-2 or TRBV6-3 to TRBJ1-6; TRBD1 agrees at 8 bases. V gave up 5 bases and J gave up 6 bases; unmatched junction bases: 6. The V gene's germline CDR1 is MNHEY and CDR2 SVGEGT. The CDR3 consists of 15 residues. The CDR3 region has the DNA TGTGCCAGCAGTCTCCGGGACAGGAGTAATTCACCCCTCCACTTT. This sequence encodes CASSLRDRSNSPLHF.

This clone was recorded only once. The gene calls are TRBV6-5 and TRBJ1-6; possibly TRBD1 for D (6 bases). V lost 6 bases and J 5 bases, leaving 11 bases between the germline ends. The CDR3 spans 14 residues. Germline loops: CDR1 MNHEY, CDR2 SVGAGI. This CDR3 is CASRGDRNNSPLHF. In DNA form, the CDR3 reads TGTGCCAGCAGGGGTGACAGGAATAATTCACCCCTCCACTTT.

J is TRBJ2-3 and V is TRBV19; 9 positions agree with TRBD2. The length of the CDR3 is 17 residues. With V trimmed by 6 bases and J by 4 bases, 14 bases remained unmatched. Per germline, CDR1 LNHDA and CDR2 SQIVND (reference sequence). As DNA, the CDR3 is TGTGCCAGTAGACCCGACCGGAGGCGGGGGGGTCCAGATACGCAGTATTTT. Translating gives CASRPDRRRGGPDTQYF.

With regard to this clone: This same CDR3 is encoded by further DNA sequences in the sample. V gene TRBV28 combines with J gene TRBJ2-5; D is uncertain. V lost 5 bases and J 5 bases, leaving 3 bases between the germline ends. This CDR3 has 10 amino acids. Germline V CDR1 and CDR2: MDHEN, SYDVKM. The CDR3 DNA is TGTGCCAGCAGTGGGGAGACCCAGTACTTC. Amino acid sequence: CASSGETQYF.

CDR3 nucleotides: TGCGCCAGCAGCCCTCAAGGGGGGGGAAAAGCAGATACGCAGTATTTT. Translation gives CASSPQGGGKADTQYF. This sequence joins TRBV4-1 and TRBJ2-3; possible D gene TRBD2, 7 bases. Germline V gives CDR1 MGHRA, CDR2 YSYEKL. V lost 4 bases, J lost 4 bases, and 18 bases lay in between. CDR3 length: 16 amino acids.